This T cell receptor beta chain derives from a study of blood T cells in healthy people across ages (dated by TCRdb to between 2015 and 2017). Regarding the study in general: Template switching captured roughly one uniquely barcoded TCR beta cDNA molecule per two T cells in model experiments. Donors of different ages were randomly distributed across sequencing lanes to avoid experimental bias. The study analyzed two additional independent replicas of 1 million unique cDNA reads from the same blood draw for two donors, one aged 18 to 29 and one aged 80 or older. The donors were split into four age groups: young (average 16 years), middle-aged (39), aged (62) and long-lived (over 75). The study measured age-related changes in TCR beta repertoire diversity using deep sequencing normalized with unique cDNA molecular identifiers.

Via the germline V gene, CDR1 is SGHRS and CDR2 YFSETQ. Deletion took 5 bases off V and 1 base off J, with a span of 7 bases between the germline ends. The CDR3 covers 13 residues, taking in both the cysteine and the phenylalanine. The sequence is cut down to CDR3 DNA, 39 bases in frame from base 1. This clonotype has just a few counts. Its antigen is unknown. Within one base of it there is no much larger clone, and no base qualities were kept. The roughly 37 donors, aged about 6 to 95 years, were systemically healthy Caucasian individuals from Russia. Approximately 10 milliliters of peripheral blood were collected from each donor into EDTA-treated Vacutainer tubes. PBMCs were isolated by Ficoll-Paque density-gradient centrifugation, with at least 6 million obtained per sample. Total RNA was extracted from PBMCs with Trizol reagent, with at least 5.5 micrograms obtained per sample. For every donor, an aliquot of PBMCs went through flow cytometry to measure the percentages of naive CD45RAhigh/CD27high T cells.

Library construction relied on 5' RACE. The data were produced on an Illumina HiSeq 2500. The second PCR ran for roughly 6 to 11 cycles and used a J-beta primer mix along with a sample-barcoded 5' primer. A unique molecular identifier was introduced onto each TCR beta cDNA molecule by a template-switch 5' adaptor carrying 12 random nucleotides. Each sample yielded at least 2.5 million CDR3-containing paired-end reads. First-strand cDNA was synthesized from all RNA with the Mint cDNA synthesis kit, primed by a TRBC-specific oligonucleotide. Following uracil-DNA glycosylase treatment, a first 18-cycle PCR with universal primers M1SS and BC2_uni_R was performed on all cDNA. Per the original workflow: For normalization, 1 million high-quality reads were randomly selected from each sample, with every read carrying a distinct molecular identifier. Instead of being binned into consensus sequences, reads that shared molecular identifiers were thrown out. MiTCR, with a Q25 quality threshold and the strictest error-elimination algorithm, was used for CDR3 identification, clonotype clustering and error correction. A nonparametric unseen species model with Euler transformation was used to estimate a lower bound on total TCR beta diversity. Using fastp trimming at Q25 and MiXCR clonotype assembly, TCRdb reanalyzed the public sequencing data and kept in-frame beta chains. A single entry per CDR3 protein holds the most common genes and DNA from its merged rows. The V and J calls and clone size are TCRdb's, not the authors'. The sample table lists under 800,000 distinct CDR3 sequences, under 25% of them with a count of one. The ten largest make up roughly 3.7% of the sample.

Broad study findings and their caveats: Because the CMV infection status of the donors was unknown, age-related changes in expanded clonotypes may potentially have been confounded. Since profiling was done on bulk unsorted PBMCs, naive and antigen-experienced compartments could not be conclusively compared. Observed TCR beta diversity correlated strongly with the percentage of naive T cells measured by flow cytometry. The long-lived group showed more naive CD4+ T cells, fewer expanded clones and increased TCR diversity than the aged group, suggesting age selection. Total diversity estimates from one million sequenced T cells were considered lower bounds and underestimates. As age increased, observed TCR beta diversity per million T cells dropped in a roughly linear way, and a significant reduction was already evident by age approximately 40.

Sample: blood. The chain is made from TRBV5-1 and TRBJ2-1; no confident D gene assignment can be made. The sequence came from a man aged 65 to 85 in good health. The CDR3 sequence is CASRELSYNEQFF. The DNA is TGCGCCAGCAGGGAACTATCCTACAATGAGCAGTTCTTC. Outside the CDR3, residues come from the reference TRBV5-1 and TRBJ2-1 proteins, so the full variable domain is: KAGVTQTPRYLIKTRGQQVTLSCSPISGHRSVSWYQQTPGQGLQFLFEYFSETQRNKGNFPGRFSGRQFSNSRSEMNVSTLELGDSALYLCASRELSYNEQFFGPGTRLTVL.